This passage covers 21 T cell receptor beta chains from one sample sequenced in a study of tumor-infiltrating lymphocytes in primary liver carcinoma. The source of the blood RNA was unsorted whole blood, and germline DNA was extracted as well. A constant-region primer primed TCR beta cDNA synthesis from roughly 500 ng of total RNA. A slightly modified ARM-PCR protocol with three nested multiplex PCR rounds produced these TCR beta libraries. The two initial PCR rounds, around 11 cycles each, used TRBV1-TRBV30 forward and C-beta reverse primers. TCRdb analysed the multiplex PCR reads with MiXCR anew, one entry per CDR3 protein. Among approximately 330,000 distinct CDR3 sequences listed, less than 65% were seen once. Sample: peripheral blood. Source of these receptors: a man between 35 and 55 years old with primary liver carcinoma and hepatitis B virus infection.

Of note for this clonotype: An end of the junction differs from the germline gene, which may be a read error. CDR3 protein: CASNLQGALSF. The CDR3 DNA follows: TGCGCCAGCAACCTACAGGGGGCTCTGTCCTTC. This chain joins TRBV5-1 and TRBJ2-1, with TRBD1 matching over 9 bases. The V gene's germline CDR1 is SGHRS and CDR2 YFSETQ. The CDR3 is 11 residues long.

Of note for this clonotype: One end of the junction is discordant with germline, which a read error may explain. The rearrangement uses TRBV12-3 or TRBV12-4 and TRBJ2-7; no clear D. The CDR3 is made up of 15 amino acids. For the CDR3, the DNA is TGTGCCAGCAGTTTTCAACGTCTTCTCTCCTACAAGCAGTACTTC. Amino acids: CASSFQRLLSYKQYF.

This clonotype was seen only a few times. This chain joins TRBV10-2 and TRBJ2-5; TRBD2 matches 11 bases. V gave up 8 bases and J gave up 1 base; unmatched junction bases: 12. In germline, CDR1 is WSHSY, CDR2 SAAADI. The CDR3 contains 17 residues. CDR3 nucleotide sequence: TGCGCCAGCTCTAGCGGGAGGACCGGAATCATCCAAGAGACCCAGTACTTC. Protein sequence: CASSSGRTGIIQETQYF.

The V and J genes are TRBV11-2 and TRBJ2-4, with 14 bases identical to TRBD2. This CDR3 region has 15 residues. The germline CDR1 and CDR2 sequences are SGHAT and FQNNGV. Trimming took 5 bases from V and 13 from J; bases not matched to a gene: 10. In DNA form, the CDR3 reads TGTGCCAGCAGCATGGGACTAGCGGGAGTTTATGAGCAGTACTTC. As protein: CASSMGLAGVYEQYF.

Note on this clonotype: Since a much larger clone is just one base distant, this may be a read error. The rearrangement joins TRBV4-3 to TRBJ2-3; the match to TRBD2 covers 7 bases. The CDR3 extends over 14 amino acids. Germline lookup yields CDR1 LGHNA and CDR2 YSLEER. CDR3 DNA: TGCGCCAGCAGCCAAGGGGGAGGGCCAGATACGCTGTATTTT. This codes for CASSQGGGPDTLYF.

For this clonotype: The junction does not match germline at one end; this may be a read error. The chain couples TRBV5-4 to TRBJ2-7, with 8 bases aligning to TRBD2. CDR1 and CDR2 from the germline V gene are SGHNT and YYREEE (reference sequence). This CDR3 is built from 15 residues. CDR3 nucleotide sequence: TGTACCAGCAGCTATACCGGGACTAGGCGGACCGAGCAGTACTTC. Encoded protein: CTSSYTGTRRTEQYF.

The J gene is TRBJ1-2, the V gene TRBV6-2 or TRBV6-3; possibly TRBD1 for D (5 bases). The CDR3 length is 14 residues. The V end lost 7 bases, the J end lost 2 bases, and 14 bases lay between the germline ends. Germline V gene sequence: CDR1 MNHEY, CDR2 SVGEGT. The CDR3, as DNA: TGTGCCAGCACCTCTCTCCGGGACAACTATGGCTACACCTTC. Residues: CASTSLRDNYGYTF.

This clonotype has at least ten counts. The genes are TRBV6-2 or TRBV6-3 and TRBJ1-5; D possibly corresponds to TRBD1 (6 bases). V was trimmed by 6 bases and J by 4 bases, leaving 10 bases between them. The CDR3 is 13 amino acids. CDR1 is MNHEY and CDR2 is SVGEGT in the germline V gene. CDR3 sequence: CASSPDRNQPQHF. The CDR3 DNA sequence: TGTGCCAGCAGCCCCGACAGGAATCAGCCCCAGCATTTT.

A note on this clonotype: It is likely a read error, because the conserved phenylalanine at the end of the CDR3 is missing. CDR3 protein: CASSSTSGRADTQYS. CDR3 nucleotides: TGTGCCAGCAGTTCGACTAGCGGGAGGGCAGATACGCAGTATTCT. V and J are TRBV11-2 and TRBJ2-3; TRBD2 agrees at 14 bases. Germline-derived CDR1 and CDR2 are SGHAT and FQNNGV. V gave up 6 bases and J gave up 4 bases; unmatched junction bases: 3. This CDR3 has 15 amino acids.

Turning to this clonotype: A much larger clone differs by one base, so this may be a read error. The rearrangement uses TRBV11-2 and TRBJ2-7; no clear D. With 4 bases removed from V and 2 bases from J, the gap between germline ends came to 12 bases. The germline V gene encodes CDR1 SGHAT and CDR2 FQNNGV. The CDR3 covers 14 residues. The CDR3 is CASSSTDTAYEQYF. Written as DNA, the CDR3 is TGTGCCAGCAGCTCAACTGACACTGCCTACGAGCAGTACTTC.

Many counts were recorded for this clonotype. This chain joins TRBV6-6 and TRBJ1-3; D is unclear. This CDR3 is 15 amino acids long. Trimming shortened V by 5 bases and J by 0 bases, and 11 bases separated the two germline ends. CDR1 and CDR2 from the germline V gene are MNHNY and SVGAGI (reference sequence). CDR3 amino acids: CASSHDGISGNTIYF. The DNA of the CDR3 is TGTGCCAGCAGTCACGATGGGATCTCTGGAAACACCATATATTTT.

With regard to this clonotype: A much larger clonotype is one base distant, so this may be a read error. V and J are TRBV10-2 and TRBJ2-3; TRBD2 might be the D (5 bases). CDR3 length: 15 amino acids. CDR1 and CDR2 from the germline V gene are WSHSY and SAAADI. V was clipped by 6 bases and J by 3 bases, with 16 bases between them. The CDR3 protein is CASRGYNGKTDTQYF. CDR3 coding DNA: TGCGCCAGCAGGGGTTATAACGGGAAAACAGATACGCAGTATTTT.

For this clonotype: The conserved phenylalanine or tryptophan normally closing the CDR3 is absent here, so this likely arose from a read error. The chain is built from TRBV6-5 and TRBJ2-1, with 13 positions matching TRBD2. V dropped 2 bases and J dropped 7; count of bases not matched to a gene: 8. CDR3 length: 17 amino acids. The germline V gene encodes CDR1 MNHEY and CDR2 SVGAGI. Written as DNA, the CDR3 is TGTGCCAGCAGTTACGCGCTACCGGGACTAGCGGGGAATGAGCAGTTCTCC. Its protein product is CASSYALPGLAGNEQFS.

The V call is TRBV28, the J call TRBJ2-1; a possible D gene is TRBD1 (5 bases). The V end was cut by 5 bases, the J end by 5 bases, with 19 bases between. Germline V CDR1 and CDR2: MDHEN, SYDVKM. The CDR3 has 16 amino acids. The CDR3 DNA is TGTGCCAGCAGTAAAATCAGGGCCTCACGAGACAATGAGCAGTTCTTC. This encodes CASSKIRASRDNEQFF.

This clonotype was counted a single time. This may be a read error: a much more frequent sequence differs by one nucleotide. This chain connects TRBV4-1 to TRBJ2-7; TRBD2 is a possible D gene (5 bases). CDR3 length equals 14 residues. Germline-derived CDR1 and CDR2 are MGHRA and YSYEKL. Trimming pared 1 base from V and 1 base from J, leaving 8 bases between. CDR3 amino acids: CASSQGPGSYEQYF. As DNA, the CDR3 is TGCGCCAGCAGCCAAGGACCGGGGTCCTACGAGCAGTACTTC.

About this clonotype: An end of the junction differs from the germline gene, which may be a read error. This chain connects TRBV11-1 to TRBJ2-7; TRBD2 matches at 12 bases. Germline V gene sequence: CDR1 SGHAT, CDR2 FQDESV (reference sequence). The CDR3 covers 17 residues. The CDR3 here is CASSLEASGRAVYEQCF. The CDR3 DNA is TGTGCCAGCAGCTTAGAGGCTAGCGGGAGGGCCGTATACGAGCAGTGCTTC. The full variable domain, its missing parts supplied by reference TRBV11-1 and TRBJ2-7, is EAEVAQSPRYKITEKSQAVAFWCDPISGHATLYWYRQILGQGPELLVQFQDESVVDDSQLPKDRFSAERLKGVDSTLKIQPAELGDSAMYLCASSLEASGRAVYEQCFGPGTRLTVT.

The V call is TRBV10-3, the J call TRBJ2-3, with D perhaps TRBD2 (7 bases). Germline V lookup: CDR1 ENHRY, CDR2 SYGVKD. The CDR3 spans 16 residues. V gave up 3 bases and J gave up 2 bases, with 15 bases separating them. CDR3 amino acids: CAISDMRGGDTDTQYF. The DNA for the CDR3 is TGTGCCATCAGTGACATGAGGGGGGGCGACACAGATACGCAGTATTTT.

With regard to this clonotype: At one end, the junction sequence differs from germline, possibly due to a read error. This CDR3 reads CTSSLKALGRCEQFF. The CDR3 nucleotides read TGTACCAGCAGCTTAAAGGCTTTGGGACGCTGTGAGCAGTTCTTC. The chain combines TRBV11-2 with TRBJ2-1; D assignment may be TRBD1 or TRBD2 (5 bases each). Germline V lookup: CDR1 SGHAT, CDR2 FQNNGV. CDR3 length: 15 amino acids.

On this clonotype itself: A read error may be the cause here, since a much bigger clone is one base away. It is likely a read error, because the conserved phenylalanine at the end of the CDR3 is missing. The V call is TRBV7-9, the J call TRBJ2-1; no clear D gene. The CDR3 spans 14 residues. The germline gives CDR1 SEHNR, CDR2 FQNEAQ (reference sequence). V was trimmed by 8 bases and J by 7 bases, leaving 18 bases between them. The CDR3 region is CASGLSQVGNEQFL. CDR3 nucleotides: TGTGCCAGCGGTCTTTCGCAGGTTGGGAATGAGCAGTTCTTG.

This clonotype was seen only a few times. This is likely a read error, given that the CDR3 carries no conserved phenylalanine or tryptophan at its end. The gene calls are TRBV10-3 and TRBJ2-6; the D gene is possibly TRBD1 (5 bases). Looked up from germline, CDR1 is ENHRY and CDR2 is SYGVKD. The CDR3 totals 13 residues. With 7 bases removed from V and 5 bases from J, the gap between germline ends came to 9 bases. This chain's CDR3 is CAITPDRANVLTS. The CDR3, as DNA: TGTGCCATCACCCCGGACAGGGCCAACGTCCTGACTTCC.

Comments on this clonotype: A read error may explain this, as a much larger clone is one base away. The V and J genes are TRBV6-6 and TRBJ2-5, with 10 bases lining up with TRBD2. CDR3 length equals 18 residues. Unmatched junction bases numbered 17, after V lost 10 bases and J lost 0 bases. CDR1 is MNHNY, CDR2 SVGAGI, per germline (reference sequence). CDR3 sequence reads: CATRGSSGSEWYQETQYF. The CDR3 DNA follows: TGTGCCACCAGAGGGTCTAGCGGGAGTGAATGGTACCAAGAGACCCAGTACTTC.